The 26 T cell receptor beta chains below were found in one sample sequenced in a study of radiotherapy plus CTLA-4 blockade in lung cancer. Assay used: immunoSEQ multiplex PCR; TCRdb lists only in-frame clones, some missing. The sample includes 45,000 to 55,000 clones, roughly 84% of them seen just once. The sequencing here drew on peripheral blood, taken from a patient treated with radiotherapy plus ipilimumab. The receptors shown here come from a human donor with non-small cell lung cancer whose response to radiotherapy plus ipilimumab could not be evaluated.

V is TRBV5-1 and J is TRBJ1-1, with TRBD1 identical over 9 bases. CDR1 SGHRS and CDR2 YFSETQ come from the germline V gene. V lost 4 bases to trimming and J lost 2 bases; unmatched junction nucleotides: 9. This CDR3 is built from 16 residues. The CDR3 here is CASSPTPGQGNTEAFF. CDR3 in DNA: TGCGCCAGCAGCCCGACTCCGGGACAGGGAAACACTGAAGCTTTCTTT.

This sequence joins TRBV27 and TRBJ1-2, with TRBD1 matching 7 bases. J was trimmed by 8 bases and V by 6 bases; bases with no gene match: 9. CDR1 and CDR2 (germline): MNHEY, SMNVEV (reference sequence). CDR3 length: 13 residues. The CDR3 sequence is CASSFTGAGGYTF. The CDR3 nucleotides are TGTGCCAGCAGCTTTACAGGGGCGGGAGGCTACACCTTC.

The rearrangement links TRBV5-1 to TRBJ2-2; D might be TRBD1 (6 bases). Trimming cost V 3 bases and J 6 bases, with 9 bases left between them. The CDR3 extends over 13 amino acids. From germline, CDR1 is SGHRS and CDR2 YFSETQ. CDR3 DNA sequence: TGCGCCAGCAGCTCACAGGGCCCCGGGGAGCTGTTTTTT. Protein: CASSSQGPGELFF.

This clone was found once. The CDR3 DNA is TGTGCCATCAGTATGGACAGGGCTGGGGCCAACGTCCTGACTTTC. Translation gives CAISMDRAGANVLTF. V is TRBV10-3 and J is TRBJ2-6, with TRBD1 matching 8 bases. CDR1 and CDR2 from the germline V gene are ENHRY and SYGVKD. V was clipped by 5 bases and J by 2 bases; unmatched bases: 2. This CDR3 is 15 amino acids long.

The chain has TRBV7-6 and TRBJ2-7; TRBD1 matches at 7 bases. After removal of 5 bases from V and 1 base from J, the junction contained 8 bases not matched to a gene. CDR3 length: 15 residues. Germline-derived CDR1 and CDR2 are SGHVS and FNYEAQ. CDR3 protein: CASSAGTVPSYEQYF. The CDR3 DNA sequence: TGTGCCAGCAGCGCCGGGACAGTACCTTCCTACGAGCAGTACTTC. Based on the CDR3 plus reference TRBV7-6 and TRBJ2-7, the full variable domain is GAGVSQSPRYKVTKRGQDVALRCDPISGHVSLYWYRQALGQGPEFLTYFNYEAQQDKSGLPNDRFSAERPEGSISTLTIQRTEQRDSAMYRCASSAGTVPSYEQYFGPGTRLTVT.

This rearrangement joins TRBV7-8 to TRBJ2-5; possible D gene TRBD2, 5 bases. The CDR3 totals 13 residues. The germline V gene has CDR1 SGHVS and CDR2 FQNEAQ. V lost 5 bases and J 7 bases, leaving 14 bases between the germline ends. CDR3 protein: CASSRGPMGTQYF. CDR3 nucleotide sequence: TGTGCCAGCAGCCGAGGGCCGATGGGGACCCAGTACTTC.

The V and J genes are TRBV10-3 and TRBJ1-2; TRBD1 aligns across 7 bases. Germline V CDR1 and CDR2: ENHRY, SYGVKD. The CDR3 runs 13 residues. The trim removed 6 bases at V and 8 bases at J, leaving 9 bases unmatched. The CDR3 sequence is CAISLDRTGGYTF. In DNA form, the CDR3 reads TGTGCCATCAGCTTGGACAGGACGGGCGGCTACACCTTC.

The gene calls are TRBV5-1 and TRBJ2-7; D not certain. V lost 2 bases to trimming and J lost 6 bases, with 9 bases between them. Germline V lookup: CDR1 SGHRS, CDR2 YFSETQ. The CDR3 extends over 12 amino acids. As DNA, the CDR3 is TGCGCCAGCAGCTTAGATTACGGCGAGCAGTACTTC. Protein: CASSLDYGEQYF.

This clone was found a few times. The chain couples TRBV7-9 to TRBJ2-7; D is ambiguous. CDR3 length equals 14 residues. V was trimmed by 5 bases and J by 8 bases, leaving 19 bases between them. Germline V CDR1 and CDR2: SEHNR, FQNEAQ (reference sequence). CDR3 nucleotide sequence: TGTGCCAGCAGCCCCAACACCATGAGGCAAAAGCAGTACTTC. It translates to CASSPNTMRQKQYF.

This clone was seen once. V gene TRBV7-9 combines with J gene TRBJ1-2; 8 bases match TRBD1. V trimming: 4 bases; J trimming: 7 bases; junction bases outside the gene matches: 11. The CDR3 contains 15 residues. Germline lookup yields CDR1 SEHNR and CDR2 FQNEAQ (reference sequence). CDR3: CASSYQQGVDGGYTF. CDR3 nucleotides: TGTGCCAGCAGCTATCAACAGGGGGTGGATGGTGGCTACACCTTC.

This sequence joins TRBV5-4 and TRBJ1-6; D call uncertain. The germline V and J ends were trimmed by 1 base and 5 bases, with 10 bases remaining between them. Germline V gene lookup returns CDR1 SGHNT and CDR2 YYREEE (reference sequence). The CDR3 contains 15 residues. CDR3 in DNA: TGTGCCAGCAGCTTGAGTTCGGTAGATAATTCACCCCTCCACTTT. It specifies CASSLSSVDNSPLHF.

V gene TRBV28 combines with J gene TRBJ1-1, with 10 bases that match TRBD1. Per the germline V gene, CDR1 is MDHEN and CDR2 is SYDVKM. There are 16 residues in the CDR3. V trimming: 4 bases; J trimming: 4 bases; junction bases outside the gene matches: 9. This CDR3 reads CASSYTWRTGGTEAFF. Here the CDR3 DNA reads TGTGCCAGCAGTTATACGTGGAGGACAGGGGGCACTGAAGCTTTCTTT.

This clone has only a few counts. CDR3 coding DNA: TGTGCCAGTAGTACGACTAGCGGTTTTCAAGAGACCCAGTACTTC. Protein product: CASSTTSGFQETQYF. The rearrangement joins TRBV19 to TRBJ2-5; 9 bases align to TRBD2. V lost 4 bases and J lost 2; bases outside the gene matches: 5. The CDR3 runs to 15 residues. Germline assignment: CDR1 LNHDA and CDR2 SQIVND (reference sequence).

As concerns this clone: Other DNA variants within this sample encode the same CDR3. J is TRBJ1-1 and V is TRBV6-5; perhaps TRBD1 as D (5 bases). The CDR3 runs 14 residues. V was pared by 3 bases and J by 4 bases, with 12 bases between. In germline, CDR1 is MNHEY, CDR2 SVGAGI. CDR3 amino acids: CASSYSRVGTEAFF. The DNA of the CDR3 is TGTGCCAGCAGTTATTCCAGGGTAGGCACTGAAGCTTTCTTT.

This clone was seen more than once but under ten times. The chain employs TRBV12-5 and TRBJ1-5, with TRBD1 as a possible D gene (6 bases). The CDR3 is 23 amino acids. Trimming stripped 0 bases from V and 0 bases from J, with 30 bases between. The germline gives CDR1 LGHNT, CDR2 FRNRAP. DNA of the CDR3: TGTGCTAGTGGTTTGGTACCCCGAGGGGGAATTCATCCCATCGGGTATAGCAATCAGCCCCAGCATTTT. Amino acids: CASGLVPRGGIHPIGYSNQPQHF.

This chain connects TRBV27 to TRBJ2-7; 14 bases map to TRBD2. Germline values: CDR1 MNHEY, CDR2 SMNVEV (reference sequence). The V gene end was trimmed by 3 bases and the J gene end by 6 bases; junction bases not matched to a gene: 4. The CDR3 runs to 15 residues. The CDR3 DNA reads as TGTGCCAGCAGTTTCTCGACTAGCGGGAGGGGCGAGCAGTACTTC. This codes for CASSFSTSGRGEQYF.

The chain links TRBV9 to TRBJ2-3, with TRBD2 matching 7 bases. CDR3 length: 14 residues. Germline V gene sequence: CDR1 SGDLS, CDR2 YYNGEE. J gave up 2 bases and V 6 bases, and 6 bases lay outside the gene matches. This chain's CDR3 is CASTRLALTDTQYF. CDR3 DNA sequence: TGTGCCAGCACCAGACTAGCACTCACAGATACGCAGTATTTT.

The chain couples TRBV20-1 to TRBJ2-7, with D unclear. V lost 3 bases to trimming and J lost 3 bases, with 6 bases between them. The CDR3 runs 11 residues. CDR1 and CDR2 (germline): DFQATT, SNEGSKA (reference sequence). CDR3 amino acids: CSARNSYEQYF. CDR3 DNA: TGCAGTGCTAGGAACAGCTACGAGCAGTACTTC.

The V and J genes are TRBV21-1 and TRBJ1-6; the DNA was not used to check the table's D call, TRBD1. TRBV21-1 constitutes a pseudogene. This CDR3 region has 20 residues. Written as DNA, the CDR3 is TGTGCCAGCAGCAAAGACCGGGACAGGGTCACATATCCATATAATTCACCCCTCCACTTT. This encodes CASSKDRDRVTYPYNSPLHF.

This chain joins TRBV7-2 and TRBJ2-3, with a tentative D call TRBD2 (6 bases). The CDR3 is made up of 16 amino acids. The germline gives CDR1 SGHTA, CDR2 FQGNSA. Trimming shortened V by 3 bases and J by 1 base, and 14 bases separated the two germline ends. The CDR3 here is CASSFQGRGRTDTQYF. The CDR3 coding sequence is TGTGCCAGCAGCTTCCAAGGGCGGGGACGCACAGATACGCAGTATTTT.

The rearrangement links TRBV6-6 to TRBJ2-3; D gene uncertain. V was trimmed by 6 bases and J by 2 bases, leaving 12 bases between them. Per the germline V gene, CDR1 is MNHNY and CDR2 is SVGAGI (reference sequence). The CDR3 totals 14 residues. CDR3 region: CASSPSEYTDTQYF. In nucleotides, the CDR3 is TGTGCCAGCAGCCCCTCCGAGTACACAGATACGCAGTATTTT.

This clone was seen only once. Additional DNA sequences in this sample encode the identical CDR3. CDR3 in amino acids: CASSPQPDRGAGELFF. CDR3 bases: TGTGCCAGCTCACCGCAACCGGACAGGGGGGCCGGGGAGCTGTTTTTT. V gene TRBV18 combines with J gene TRBJ2-2; TRBD1 aligns across 10 bases. The CDR3 length is 16 residues. V gave up 3 bases and J gave up 6 bases; unmatched junction bases: 7. Germline V gene lookup returns CDR1 KGHSH and CDR2 LQKENI. The whole variable domain, filled in from reference TRBV18 and TRBJ2-2, reads NAGVMQNPRHLVRRRGQEARLRCSPMKGHSHVYWYRQLPEEGLKFMVYLQKENIIDESGMPKERFSAEFPKEGPSILRIQQVVRGDSAAYFCASSPQPDRGAGELFFGEGSRLTVL.

This clone appeared a few times. The V and J genes are TRBV4-3 and TRBJ2-5; maybe TRBD1 (5 bases). The J call may be incorrect, as the DNA end agrees better with TRBJ2-7. Germline V gene lookup returns CDR1 LGHNA and CDR2 YSLEER. The CDR3 loop spans 13 amino acids. Here the CDR3 reads CASSQEGANEQYF. The CDR3 nucleotides read TGCGCCAGCAGCCAAGAAGGGGCGAACGAGCAGTACTTC.

The V and J genes are TRBV28 and TRBJ2-1; the D is unclear. The CDR3 runs 12 residues. Per germline, CDR1 MDHEN and CDR2 SYDVKM. Trimming stripped 8 bases from V and 0 bases from J, with 5 bases between. CDR3 coding DNA: TGTGCCAGCCTAAGCTCCTACAATGAGCAGTTCTTC. It codes for CASLSSYNEQFF.

V and J are TRBV7-9 and TRBJ1-1, with a possible D match to TRBD1 (6 bases). V dropped 2 bases and J dropped 0 bases, with 22 bases sitting between them. Germline V gene lookup returns CDR1 SEHNR and CDR2 FQNEAQ (reference sequence). CDR3 length: 19 residues. The CDR3 nucleotides are TGTGCCAGCAGCTTACCCTTGAGGGGGATTGTGGTGATGAACACTGAAGCTTTCTTT. Translated, it gives CASSLPLRGIVVMNTEAFF.

The V and J genes are TRBV28 and TRBJ1-1; D unclear. Trimming removed 6 bases at V and 0 bases at J, with 11 bases between. The germline V gene has CDR1 MDHEN and CDR2 SYDVKM. The CDR3 contains 14 residues. CDR3 nucleotides: TGTGCCAGCAGATACGGAGATATGAACACTGAAGCTTTCTTT. Encoded protein: CASRYGDMNTEAFF. Drawing the rest from reference TRBV28 and TRBJ1-1, the complete variable domain is DVKVTQSSRYLVKRTGEKVFLECVQDMDHENMFWYRQDPGLGLRLIYFSYDVKMKEKGDIPEGYSVSREKKERFSLILESASTNQTSMYLCASRYGDMNTEAFFGQGTRLTVV.